The 9 T cell receptor beta chains below come from one sample, sequenced in a study of T cell responses to AZD1222 COVID-19 vaccine. TCRdb's table, derived via immunoSEQ multiplex PCR, lists solely in-frame clones and lacks some. The sample contains about 70,000 clones, around nine tenths of which appear only once. The starting material was peripheral blood, obtained 28 days after the second AZD1222 dose. The receptors were gathered from an adult who received the AZD1222 COVID-19 vaccine.

This clone showed up just a few times. The genes are TRBV7-2 and TRBJ2-1; D perhaps matches TRBD2 (6 bases). The CDR3 loop spans 15 amino acids. Trimming shortened V by 1 base and J by 2 bases, and 9 bases separated the two germline ends. The germline CDR1 and CDR2 sequences are SGHTA and FQGNSA. The CDR3 is CASSLDSGTYNEQFF. CDR3 sequence (DNA): TGTGCCAGCAGCTTAGATAGCGGCACCTACAATGAGCAGTTCTTC.

The genes are TRBV4-3 and TRBJ2-1; TRBD1 aligns across 8 bases. CDR1 and CDR2 from the germline V gene are LGHNA and YSLEER. CDR3 size: 16 residues. V trimming: 4 bases; J trimming: 4 bases; junction bases outside the gene matches: 9. The CDR3 sequence: CASSLGQGGWYNEQFF. The CDR3 DNA reads TGCGCCAGCAGCCTCGGACAGGGAGGATGGTACAATGAGCAGTTCTTC.

The chain is built from TRBV6-5 and TRBJ1-1, with unresolved D. Per germline, CDR1 MNHEY and CDR2 SVGAGI. Trimming shortened V by 5 bases and J by 5 bases, and 18 bases separated the two germline ends. This CDR3 contains 15 residues. The DNA of the CDR3 is TGTGCCAGCAGTACGGCCGGGAACGACTGGACTGAAGCTTTCTTT. Translating it yields CASSTAGNDWTEAFF.

The rearrangement links TRBV5-8 to TRBJ1-2; D is possibly TRBD1 (5 bases). The V end lost 6 bases, the J end lost 3 bases, and 21 bases lay between the germline ends. Germline lookup yields CDR1 SGHTS and CDR2 YDEGEE. CDR3 size: 16 residues. CDR3 in amino acids: CASTILGIGTDYGYTF. For the CDR3, the DNA is TGTGCCAGCACCATCTTAGGGATAGGGACGGACTATGGCTACACCTTC.

V gene TRBV6-2 or TRBV6-3 combines with J gene TRBJ2-2, with 8 bases identical to TRBD2. CDR3 length: 17 amino acids. With V trimmed by 0 bases and J by 7 bases, 10 bases remained unmatched. Germline V gene lookup returns CDR1 MNHEY and CDR2 SVGEGT. CDR3: CASSYSREARRIGELFF. The CDR3 DNA reads as TGTGCCAGCAGTTACTCGCGGGAGGCCCGTCGTATCGGGGAGCTGTTTTTT.

The rearrangement links TRBV15 to TRBJ1-1; 7 positions agree with TRBD1. The length of the CDR3 is 12 residues. V dropped 5 bases and J dropped 10; count of bases not matched to a gene: 7. CDR1 is LNHNV, CDR2 YYDKDF, per germline (reference sequence). CDR3 nucleotides: TGTGCCACCAGCCCAGAGACAGGGAGAGCTTTCTTT. Amino acids: CATSPETGRAFF.

V usage is TRBV4-2 and J usage is TRBJ1-6, with D possibly TRBD1 on 5 matching bases. This CDR3 region has 12 residues. The germline V and J ends were trimmed by 4 bases and 8 bases, with 6 bases remaining between them. CDR1 LGHNA and CDR2 YNFKEQ come from the germline V gene. The chain's CDR3 is CASSRDDSPLHF. As DNA, the CDR3 is TGTGCCAGCAGCCGGGACGATTCACCCCTCCACTTT.

The chain recombines TRBV14 with TRBJ1-1; D is possibly TRBD1 (5 bases). Germline V gene data show CDR1 as SGHDN and CDR2 as FVKESK. V lost 2 bases, J lost 5 bases, and 24 bases lay in between. The CDR3 has 18 amino acids. The CDR3 coding sequence is TGTGCCAGCAGCCAATTTCAATCTCGACGGCAGGGAGGAACTGAAGCTTTCTTT. Translating it yields CASSQFQSRRQGGTEAFF.

This rearrangement joins TRBV5-6 to TRBJ1-2, with 7 bases that match TRBD1. Trimming took 0 bases from V and 0 from J; bases not matched to a gene: 5. The CDR3 contains 16 residues. Germline V gene sequence: CDR1 SGHDT, CDR2 YYEEEE. In DNA form, the CDR3 reads TGTGCCAGCAGCTTGGGGACAGGTCTTGCTAACTATGGCTACACCTTC. Translated, it gives CASSLGTGLANYGYTF.